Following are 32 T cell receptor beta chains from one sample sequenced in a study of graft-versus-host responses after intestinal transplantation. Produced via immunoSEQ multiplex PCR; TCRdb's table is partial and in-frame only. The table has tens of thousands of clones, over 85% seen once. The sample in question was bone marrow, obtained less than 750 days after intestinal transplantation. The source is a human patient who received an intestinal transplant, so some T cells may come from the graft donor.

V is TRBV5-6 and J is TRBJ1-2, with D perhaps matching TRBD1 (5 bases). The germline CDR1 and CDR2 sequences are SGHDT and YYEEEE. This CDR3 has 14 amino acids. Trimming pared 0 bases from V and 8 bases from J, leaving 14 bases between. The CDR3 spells CASSLGGAWRGYTF. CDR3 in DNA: TGTGCCAGCAGCTTGGGAGGGGCTTGGAGGGGCTACACCTTC. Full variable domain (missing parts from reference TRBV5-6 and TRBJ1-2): DAGVTQSPTHLIKTRGQQVTLRCSPKSGHDTVSWYQQALGQGPQFIFQYYEEEERQRGNFPDRFSGHQFPNYSSELNVNALLLGDSALYLCASSLGGAWRGYTFGSGTRLTVV.

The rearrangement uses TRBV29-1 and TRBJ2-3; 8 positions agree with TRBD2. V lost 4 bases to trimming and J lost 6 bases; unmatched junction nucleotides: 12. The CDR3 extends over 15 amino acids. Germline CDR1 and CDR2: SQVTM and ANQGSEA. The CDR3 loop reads CSVGEAGVRGDTQYF. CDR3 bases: TGCAGCGTTGGAGAAGCGGGAGTTCGTGGCGATACGCAGTATTTT.

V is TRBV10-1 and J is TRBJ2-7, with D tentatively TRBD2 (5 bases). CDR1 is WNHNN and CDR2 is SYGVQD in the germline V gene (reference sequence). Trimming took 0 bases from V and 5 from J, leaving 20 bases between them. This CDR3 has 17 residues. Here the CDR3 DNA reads TGCGCCAGCAGTGAGTCGGCGGGTGTAGCTGGGTTTAACGAGCAGTACTTC. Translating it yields CASSESAGVAGFNEQYF.

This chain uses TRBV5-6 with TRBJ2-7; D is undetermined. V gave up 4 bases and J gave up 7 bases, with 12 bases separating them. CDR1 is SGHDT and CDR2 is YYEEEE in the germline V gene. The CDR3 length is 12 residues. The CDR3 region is CASSMGPLEQYF. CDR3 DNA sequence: TGTGCCAGCAGCATGGGCCCCCTGGAGCAGTACTTC.

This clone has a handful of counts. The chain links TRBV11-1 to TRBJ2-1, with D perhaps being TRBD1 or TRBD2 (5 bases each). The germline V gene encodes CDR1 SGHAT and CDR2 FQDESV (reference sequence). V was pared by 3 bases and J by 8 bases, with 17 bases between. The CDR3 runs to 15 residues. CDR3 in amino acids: CASSFGASRVDEQFF. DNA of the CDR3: TGTGCCAGCAGCTTCGGGGCTAGCAGGGTCGATGAGCAGTTCTTC.

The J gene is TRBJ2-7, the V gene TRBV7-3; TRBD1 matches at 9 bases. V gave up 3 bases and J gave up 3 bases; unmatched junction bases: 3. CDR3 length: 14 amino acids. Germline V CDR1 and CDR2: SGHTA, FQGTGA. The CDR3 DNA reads TGTGCCAGCAGCTTGGGACAGGGCATCTACGAGCAGTACTTC. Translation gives CASSLGQGIYEQYF. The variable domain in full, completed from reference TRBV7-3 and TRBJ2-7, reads GAGVSQTPSNKVTEKGKYVELRCDPISGHTALYWYRQSLGQGPEFLIYFQGTGAADDSGLPNDRFFAVRPEGSVSTLKIQRTERGDSAVYLCASSLGQGIYEQYFGPGTRLTVT.

CDR3: CASSTFIGQGLYEQYF. CDR3 bases: TGTGCCAGTAGTACCTTTATAGGACAGGGACTCTACGAGCAGTACTTC. J is TRBJ2-7 and V is TRBV19, with 8 bases matching TRBD1. The trim removed 4 bases at V and 3 bases at J, leaving 11 bases unmatched. This CDR3 is 16 amino acids long. Germline values: CDR1 LNHDA, CDR2 SQIVND (reference sequence).

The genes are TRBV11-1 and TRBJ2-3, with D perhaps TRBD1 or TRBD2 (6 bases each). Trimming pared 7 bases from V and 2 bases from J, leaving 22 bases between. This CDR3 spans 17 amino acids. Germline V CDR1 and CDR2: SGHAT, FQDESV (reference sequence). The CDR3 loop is CASTPGGWGAYTDTQYF. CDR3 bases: TGTGCCAGCACCCCTGGGGGCTGGGGGGCGTACACAGATACGCAGTATTTT.

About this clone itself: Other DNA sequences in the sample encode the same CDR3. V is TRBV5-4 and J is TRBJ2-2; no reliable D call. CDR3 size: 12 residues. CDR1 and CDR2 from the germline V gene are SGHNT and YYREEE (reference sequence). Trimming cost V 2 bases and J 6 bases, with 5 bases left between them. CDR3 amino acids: CASSLEAGELFF. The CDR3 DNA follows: TGTGCCAGCAGCTTAGAGGCCGGGGAGCTGTTTTTT.

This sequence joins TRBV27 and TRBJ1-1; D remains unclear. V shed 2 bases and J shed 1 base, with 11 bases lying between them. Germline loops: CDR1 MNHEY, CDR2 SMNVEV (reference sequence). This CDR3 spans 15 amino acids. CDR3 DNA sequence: TGTGCCAGCAGTTTAGATCCCTGGGGGAACACTGAAGCTTTCTTT. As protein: CASSLDPWGNTEAFF.

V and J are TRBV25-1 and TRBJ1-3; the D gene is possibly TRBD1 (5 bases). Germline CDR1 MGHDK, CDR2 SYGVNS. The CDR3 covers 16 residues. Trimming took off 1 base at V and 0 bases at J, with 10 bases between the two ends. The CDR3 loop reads CASSELGTSSGNTIYF. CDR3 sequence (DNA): TGTGCCAGCAGTGAATTAGGGACGAGCTCTGGAAACACCATATATTTT.

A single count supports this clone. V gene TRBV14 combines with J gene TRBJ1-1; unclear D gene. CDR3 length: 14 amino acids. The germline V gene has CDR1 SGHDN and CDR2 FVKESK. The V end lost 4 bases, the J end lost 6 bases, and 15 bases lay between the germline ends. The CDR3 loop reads CASSRHDFDPEAFF. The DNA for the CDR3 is TGTGCCAGCAGCCGTCATGACTTTGATCCTGAAGCTTTCTTT.

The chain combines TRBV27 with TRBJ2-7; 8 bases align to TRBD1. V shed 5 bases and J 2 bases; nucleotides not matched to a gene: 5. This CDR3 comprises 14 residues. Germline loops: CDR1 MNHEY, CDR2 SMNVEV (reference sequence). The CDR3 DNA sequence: TGTGCCAGCAGTGAAGGACAGGGCGCCTACGAGCAGTACTTC. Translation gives CASSEGQGAYEQYF.

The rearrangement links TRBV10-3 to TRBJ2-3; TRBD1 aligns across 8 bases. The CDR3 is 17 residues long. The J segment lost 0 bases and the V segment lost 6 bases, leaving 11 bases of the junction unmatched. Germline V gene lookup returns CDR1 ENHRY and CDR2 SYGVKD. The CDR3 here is CAIRDREPLASTDTQYF. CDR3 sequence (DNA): TGTGCCATCAGGGACAGGGAACCTCTCGCTAGCACAGATACGCAGTATTTT.

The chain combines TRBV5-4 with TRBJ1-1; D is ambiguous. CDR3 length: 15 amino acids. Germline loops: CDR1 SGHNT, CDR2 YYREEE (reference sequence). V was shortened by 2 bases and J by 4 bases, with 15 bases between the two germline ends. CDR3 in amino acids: CASSFWGGWLTEAFF. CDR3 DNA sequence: TGTGCCAGCAGCTTCTGGGGAGGGTGGCTCACTGAAGCTTTCTTT.

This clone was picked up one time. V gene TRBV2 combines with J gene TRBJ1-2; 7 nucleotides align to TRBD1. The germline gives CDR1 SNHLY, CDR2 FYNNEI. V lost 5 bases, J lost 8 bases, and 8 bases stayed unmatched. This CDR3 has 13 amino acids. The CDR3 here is CASSRQGRWGYTF. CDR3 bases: TGTGCCAGCAGTCGACAGGGTCGTTGGGGCTACACCTTC.

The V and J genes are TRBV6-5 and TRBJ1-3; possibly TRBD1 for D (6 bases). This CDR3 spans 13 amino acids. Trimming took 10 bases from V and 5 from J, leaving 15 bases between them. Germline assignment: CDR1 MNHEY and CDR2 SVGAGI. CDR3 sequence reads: CATAGTGRNTIYF. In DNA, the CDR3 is TGTGCCACCGCCGGTACAGGGAGAAACACCATATATTTT.

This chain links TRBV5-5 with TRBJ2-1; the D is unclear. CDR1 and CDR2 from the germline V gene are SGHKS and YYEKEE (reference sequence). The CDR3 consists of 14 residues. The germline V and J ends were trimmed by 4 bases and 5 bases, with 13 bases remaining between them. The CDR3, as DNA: TGTGCCAGCAGCCTCGGACGGCTACACAATGAGCAGTTCTTC. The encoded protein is CASSLGRLHNEQFF.

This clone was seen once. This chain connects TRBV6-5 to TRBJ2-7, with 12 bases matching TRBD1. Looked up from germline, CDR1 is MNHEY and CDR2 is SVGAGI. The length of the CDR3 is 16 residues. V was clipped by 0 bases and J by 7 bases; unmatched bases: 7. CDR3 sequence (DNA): TGTGCCAGCAGTTACTCGAGGGGACAGGGGGCGTGGGAGCAGTACTTC. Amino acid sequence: CASSYSRGQGAWEQYF.

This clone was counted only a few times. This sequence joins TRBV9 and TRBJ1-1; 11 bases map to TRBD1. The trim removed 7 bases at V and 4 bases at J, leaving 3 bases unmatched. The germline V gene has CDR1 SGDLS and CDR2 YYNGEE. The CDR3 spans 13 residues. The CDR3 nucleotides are TGTGCCAGCGGAGGGACAGGGGGCACTGAAGCTTTCTTT. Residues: CASGGTGGTEAFF.

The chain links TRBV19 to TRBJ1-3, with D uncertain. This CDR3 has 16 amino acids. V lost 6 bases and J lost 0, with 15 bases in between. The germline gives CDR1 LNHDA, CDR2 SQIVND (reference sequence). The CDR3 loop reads CASSPGGYGSGNTIYF. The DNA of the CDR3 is TGTGCCAGTAGCCCGGGAGGGTACGGCTCTGGAAACACCATATATTTT.

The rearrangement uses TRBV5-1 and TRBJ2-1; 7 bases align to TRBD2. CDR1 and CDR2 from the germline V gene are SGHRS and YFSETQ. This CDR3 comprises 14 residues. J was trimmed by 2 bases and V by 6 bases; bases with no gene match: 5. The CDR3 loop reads CASIGEGPYNEQFF. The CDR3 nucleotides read TGCGCCAGCATTGGGGAGGGCCCCTACAATGAGCAGTTCTTC.

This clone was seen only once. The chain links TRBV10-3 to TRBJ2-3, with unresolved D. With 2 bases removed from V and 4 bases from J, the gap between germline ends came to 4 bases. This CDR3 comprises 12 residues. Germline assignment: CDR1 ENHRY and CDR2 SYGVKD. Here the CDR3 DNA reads TGTGCCATCAGTGAGGGGGCAGATACGCAGTATTTT. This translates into CAISEGADTQYF.

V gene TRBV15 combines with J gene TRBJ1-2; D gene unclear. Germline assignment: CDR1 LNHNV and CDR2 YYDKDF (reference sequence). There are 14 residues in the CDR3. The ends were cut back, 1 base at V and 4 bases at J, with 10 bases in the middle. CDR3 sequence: CATSRVPGIYGYTF. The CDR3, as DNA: TGTGCCACCAGCAGAGTTCCGGGAATCTATGGCTACACCTTC. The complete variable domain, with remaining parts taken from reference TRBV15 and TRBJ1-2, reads DAMVIQNPRYQVTQFGKPVTLSCSQTLNHNVMYWYQQKSSQAPKLLFHYYDKDFNNEADTPDNFQSRRPNTSFCFLDIRSPGLGDTAMYLCATSRVPGIYGYTFGSGTRLTVV.

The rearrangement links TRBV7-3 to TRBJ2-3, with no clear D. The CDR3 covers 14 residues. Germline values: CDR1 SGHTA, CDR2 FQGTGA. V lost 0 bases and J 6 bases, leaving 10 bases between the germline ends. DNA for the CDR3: TGTGCCAGCAGCTTAACGTACTGGCCGGATACGCAGTATTTT. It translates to CASSLTYWPDTQYF. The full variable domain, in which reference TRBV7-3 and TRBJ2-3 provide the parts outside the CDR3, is GAGVSQTPSNKVTEKGKYVELRCDPISGHTALYWYRQSLGQGPEFLIYFQGTGAADDSGLPNDRFFAVRPEGSVSTLKIQRTERGDSAVYLCASSLTYWPDTQYFGPGTRLTVL.

The CDR3: CASSPAIGADRISYEQYF. Written as DNA, the CDR3 is TGCGCCAGCAGCCCCGCTATCGGGGCTGACAGGATCTCCTACGAGCAGTACTTC. The rearrangement links TRBV4-1 to TRBJ2-7, with D perhaps TRBD1 (6 bases). V was shortened by 4 bases and J by 0 bases, with 22 bases between the two germline ends. There are 18 residues in the CDR3. CDR1 MGHRA and CDR2 YSYEKL come from the germline V gene.

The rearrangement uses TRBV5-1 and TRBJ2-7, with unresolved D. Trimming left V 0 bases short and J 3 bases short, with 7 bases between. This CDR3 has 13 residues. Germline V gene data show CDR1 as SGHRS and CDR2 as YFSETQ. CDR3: CASSLERIYEQYF. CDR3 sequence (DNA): TGCGCCAGCAGCTTGGAGAGGATCTACGAGCAGTACTTC.

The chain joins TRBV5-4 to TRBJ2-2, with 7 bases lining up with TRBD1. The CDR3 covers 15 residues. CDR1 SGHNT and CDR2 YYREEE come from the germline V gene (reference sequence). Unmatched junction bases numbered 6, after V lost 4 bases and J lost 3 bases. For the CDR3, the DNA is TGTGCCAGCAGCCCGACAGGGTCCGACACCGGGGAGCTGTTTTTT. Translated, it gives CASSPTGSDTGELFF. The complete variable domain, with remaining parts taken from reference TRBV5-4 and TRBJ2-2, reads ETGVTQSPTHLIKTRGQQVTLRCSSQSGHNTVSWYQQALGQGPQFIFQYYREEENGRGNFPPRFSGLQFPNYSSELNVNALELDDSALYLCASSPTGSDTGELFFGEGSRLTVL.

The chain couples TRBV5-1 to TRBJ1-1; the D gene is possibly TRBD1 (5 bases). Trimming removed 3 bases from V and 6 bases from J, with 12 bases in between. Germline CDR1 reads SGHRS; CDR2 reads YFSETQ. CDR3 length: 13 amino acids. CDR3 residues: CASSWDGTAEAFF. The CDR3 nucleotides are TGCGCCAGCAGCTGGGACGGGACGGCTGAAGCTTTCTTT.

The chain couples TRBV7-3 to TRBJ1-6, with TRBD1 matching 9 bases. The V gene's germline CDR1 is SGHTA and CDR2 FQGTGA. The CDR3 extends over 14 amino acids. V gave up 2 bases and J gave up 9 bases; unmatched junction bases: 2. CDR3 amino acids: CASSLGTGSSPLHF. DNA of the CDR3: TGTGCCAGCAGCTTAGGGACAGGGAGTTCACCCCTCCACTTT.

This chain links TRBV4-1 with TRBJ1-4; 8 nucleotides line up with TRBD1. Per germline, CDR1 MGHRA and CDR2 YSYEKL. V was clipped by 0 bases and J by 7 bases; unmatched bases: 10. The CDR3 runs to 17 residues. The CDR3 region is CASSQESSGGEAEKLFF. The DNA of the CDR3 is TGCGCCAGCAGCCAAGAATCCTCAGGGGGCGAGGCTGAAAAACTGTTTTTT.

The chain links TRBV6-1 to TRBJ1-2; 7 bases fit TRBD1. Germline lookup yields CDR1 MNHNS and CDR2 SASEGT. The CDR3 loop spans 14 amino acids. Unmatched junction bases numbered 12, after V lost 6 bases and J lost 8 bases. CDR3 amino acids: CASRVPGQYYGYTF. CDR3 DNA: TGTGCCAGCAGAGTCCCGGGACAGTATTACGGCTACACCTTC.